The 28 T cell receptor beta chains below come from one sample, sequenced in a study of shared clonotypes between healthy human individuals. The method was immunoSEQ multiplex PCR; TCRdb's version includes in-frame clones alone and lacks a portion of them. The sample yields some 1 million clones, approximately 68% seen once. The sample taken for sequencing was memory CD4+ T cells sorted from blood. The subset here: CD45RA-negative fraction. These receptors were taken from a man younger than 30 in good health.

In regard to this clone: This same CDR3 is encoded by further DNA sequences in the sample. The chain couples TRBV27 to TRBJ1-1, with D uncertain. The germline V gene has CDR1 MNHEY and CDR2 SMNVEV (reference sequence). The V gene lost 2 bases and the J gene lost 1 base, with 5 bases spanning the gap. The CDR3 has 13 amino acids. CDR3: CASSLSRNTEAFF. CDR3 nucleotides: TGTGCCAGCAGTTTAAGTAGGAACACTGAAGCTTTCTTT.

In its sample, this clone was seen a few times. The CDR3 here is CAWTNLIGGREAFF. CDR3 DNA: TGTGCCTGGACCAACCTAATAGGGGGTCGTGAAGCTTTCTTT. The chain is built from TRBV30 and TRBJ1-1; the D gene is possibly TRBD1 (6 bases). Germline lookup yields CDR1 GTSNPN and CDR2 SVGIG (reference sequence). The CDR3 spans 14 residues. Trimming stripped 4 bases from V and 7 bases from J, with 19 bases between.

The V gene is TRBV28, the J gene TRBJ2-1, with 9 bases lining up with TRBD2. Looked up from germline, CDR1 is MDHEN and CDR2 is SYDVKM. CDR3 size: 15 residues. V shed 8 bases and J 4 bases; nucleotides not matched to a gene: 9. The CDR3 bases are TGTGCCAGCTTTCAAGCGGGGGGTGTATACAATGAGCAGTTCTTC. It is translated as CASFQAGGVYNEQFF.

J is TRBJ2-3 and V is TRBV10-3; D unclear. Trimming removed 5 bases at V and 0 bases at J, with 9 bases between. The CDR3 extends over 14 amino acids. Germline V gene data show CDR1 as ENHRY and CDR2 as SYGVKD. The CDR3 region is CAISYLRSTDTQYF. The CDR3 bases are TGTGCCATCAGTTACTTGAGAAGCACAGATACGCAGTATTTT.

The rearrangement joins TRBV5-4 to TRBJ2-3; either TRBD1 or TRBD2 may fit D (5 bases each). The germline gives CDR1 SGHNT, CDR2 YYREEE (reference sequence). Trimming took off 0 bases at V and 2 bases at J, with 13 bases between the two ends. CDR3 size: 16 residues. The CDR3 sequence is CASSLGSGGNTDTQYF. DNA of the CDR3: TGTGCCAGCAGCTTGGGGAGTGGGGGTAACACAGATACGCAGTATTTT.

For this clone: An end of the junction does not agree with germline; a read error may underlie this. The rearrangement uses TRBV4-3 and TRBJ2-3; D may match TRBD1 or TRBD2 (5 bases each). Germline values: CDR1 LGHNA, CDR2 YSLEER. The CDR3 is 19 residues long. CDR3 protein: CASSQEPGTPGTSTDTQYF. CDR3 bases: TGCGCCAGCAGTCAAGAGCCCGGGACCCCAGGAACTTCCACAGATACGCAGTATTTT.

The chain combines TRBV10-2 with TRBJ2-3; the D is unclear. The CDR3 loop spans 14 amino acids. V dropped 2 bases and J dropped 8 bases, with 14 bases sitting between them. The germline gives CDR1 WSHSY, CDR2 SAAADI. This CDR3 is CASSELPYPSTQYF. CDR3 bases: TGCGCCAGCAGTGAGCTACCCTATCCCAGTACGCAGTATTTT.

V gene TRBV6-5 combines with J gene TRBJ2-3, with 9 bases fitting TRBD1. CDR1 is MNHEY and CDR2 is SVGAGI in the germline V gene. The CDR3 is 15 residues long. V shed 5 bases and J 5 bases; nucleotides not matched to a gene: 8. The CDR3 reads CASSQTGGIQDTQYF. The DNA of the CDR3 is TGTGCCAGCAGTCAAACAGGGGGCATTCAAGATACGCAGTATTTT.

The chain recombines TRBV18 with TRBJ1-1; D is possibly TRBD1 (6 bases). V was clipped by 4 bases and J by 0 bases, with 15 bases between them. The germline V gene encodes CDR1 KGHSH and CDR2 LQKENI. The CDR3 contains 16 residues. The CDR3 DNA follows: TGTGCCAGCTCACTTAACCTAGGGGGGATGAACACTGAAGCTTTCTTT. It specifies CASSLNLGGMNTEAFF.

The chain joins TRBV7-9 to TRBJ2-1; 8 bases are shared with TRBD1. The V segment lost 0 bases and the J segment 10 bases; nucleotides outside the gene matches: 8. Germline CDR1 and CDR2: SEHNR and FQNEAQ (reference sequence). There are 15 residues in the CDR3. CDR3 sequence (DNA): TGTGCCAGCAGCTTAGCCCTGGACAGGGAGGACGAGCAGTTCTTC. This encodes CASSLALDREDEQFF.

In the case of this clone: Other DNA variants within this sample encode the same CDR3. The chain employs TRBV5-4 and TRBJ2-3, with D maybe TRBD2 (5 bases). The CDR3 runs 13 residues. V lost 1 base, J lost 4 bases, and 7 bases lay in between. Germline CDR1 reads SGHNT; CDR2 reads YYREEE (reference sequence). Here the CDR3 DNA reads TGTGCCAGCAGCTTGTCCGGGGCAGATACGCAGTATTTT. It encodes CASSLSGADTQYF.

The chain employs TRBV6-5 and TRBJ1-2, with D possibly matching TRBD1 (6 bases). Trimming pared 6 bases from V and 3 bases from J, leaving 11 bases between. From germline, CDR1 is MNHEY and CDR2 SVGAGI. The CDR3 runs to 13 residues. The CDR3 region has the DNA TGTGCCAGCAGGGCCGGGGGCTACTATGGCTACACCTTC. This encodes CASRAGGYYGYTF.

The chain couples TRBV11-2 to TRBJ2-3; D might be TRBD1 (7 bases). The CDR3 has 14 residues. CDR1 and CDR2 from the germline V gene are SGHAT and FQNNGV. The V and J ends lost 7 bases and 1 base respectively, with 12 bases between them. In DNA, the CDR3 is TGTGCCAGCACCAGGGGGGATCGCACAGATACGCAGTATTTT. Amino acid sequence: CASTRGDRTDTQYF.

This clone was seen once. Other DNA sequences from this sample encode an identical CDR3 as well. The J gene is TRBJ1-1, the V gene TRBV6-5; unclear D gene. The germline V and J ends were trimmed by 5 bases and 1 base, with 8 bases remaining between them. The CDR3 totals 13 residues. CDR1 and CDR2 from the germline V gene are MNHEY and SVGAGI. The CDR3 is CASSRLRNTEAFF. The CDR3 region has the DNA TGTGCCAGCAGTCGACTTAGGAACACTGAAGCTTTCTTT.

A few counts support this clone. Other DNA sequences from this sample encode an identical CDR3 as well. This chain joins TRBV18 and TRBJ1-1; tentatively, D is TRBD1 (6 bases). Trimming cost V 2 bases and J 4 bases, with 11 bases left between them. This CDR3 comprises 14 residues. The germline gives CDR1 KGHSH, CDR2 LQKENI. The CDR3, as DNA: TGTGCCAGCTCACCAGGAGCCAGGGGCACTGAAGCTTTCTTT. Encoded protein: CASSPGARGTEAFF.

The gene calls are TRBV29-1 and TRBJ2-1, with D tentatively TRBD1 or TRBD2 (5 bases each). Trimming took off 6 bases at V and 7 bases at J, with 22 bases between the two ends. This CDR3 has 15 residues. Germline V gene data show CDR1 as SQVTM and CDR2 as ANQGSEA. The CDR3 nucleotides read TGCAGCGTAATTAAGCCCCGGGGCAAAGCGAATGAGCAGTTCTTC. This translates into CSVIKPRGKANEQFF.

V gene TRBV9 combines with J gene TRBJ2-5; TRBD2 is a possible D gene (5 bases). The CDR3 consists of 12 residues. Trimming left V 4 bases short and J 7 bases short, with 11 bases between. The germline CDR1 and CDR2 sequences are SGDLS and YYNGEE. CDR3 DNA: TGTGCCAGCAGCTCCGAGGCGGGGACCCAGTACTTC. Protein: CASSSEAGTQYF.

V gene TRBV7-2 combines with J gene TRBJ2-7; the D is unclear. Between the trimmed V and J ends, which lost 2 bases and 12 bases, there was a span of 11 bases. Germline loops: CDR1 SGHTA, CDR2 FQGNSA. The CDR3 has 11 amino acids. The CDR3 DNA sequence: TGTGCCAGCAGCTTATTTTCCAACTGGTACTTC. It translates to CASSLFSNWYF.

The chain employs TRBV10-2 and TRBJ2-7; D perhaps matches TRBD2 (5 bases). The length of the CDR3 is 16 residues. In germline, CDR1 is WSHSY, CDR2 SAAADI. The V end lost 3 bases, the J end lost 2 bases, and 17 bases lay between the germline ends. CDR3 amino acids: CASSDVGGSSTYEQYF. CDR3 in DNA: TGCGCCAGCAGTGATGTCGGCGGGTCGTCTACCTACGAGCAGTACTTC.

The V call is TRBV19, the J call TRBJ2-3; 7 bases fit TRBD1. Germline lookup yields CDR1 LNHDA and CDR2 SQIVND (reference sequence). J gave up 4 bases and V 3 bases, and 4 bases lay outside the gene matches. The CDR3 has 14 residues. CDR3: CASSMVQGADTQYF. The CDR3 region has the DNA TGTGCCAGTAGTATGGTTCAGGGGGCAGATACGCAGTATTTT.

Notes on this clone: This may be a read error: a much more frequent sequence differs by one nucleotide. The chain links TRBV2 to TRBJ2-2; D might be TRBD1 (5 bases). Per germline, CDR1 SNHLY and CDR2 FYNNEI. Trimming pared 6 bases from V and 2 bases from J, leaving 10 bases between. The CDR3 consists of 14 residues. CDR3 sequence: CASSLDSNTGELFF. The CDR3 nucleotides are TGTGCCAGCAGCCTCGACAGTAACACCGGGGAGCTGTTTTTT.

This clone was seen only a few times. This chain connects TRBV7-2 to TRBJ1-6, with 7 bases that match TRBD1. With V trimmed by 3 bases and J by 6 bases, 8 bases remained unmatched. Germline V gene sequence: CDR1 SGHTA, CDR2 FQGNSA. CDR3 length: 16 amino acids. The CDR3 region is CASSFGQQGTNSPLHF. CDR3 bases: TGTGCCAGCAGCTTTGGGCAACAGGGGACTAATTCACCCCTCCACTTT.

Here the CDR3 reads CASSPLRGARGRYGGAYEQYF. The CDR3 region has the DNA TGCGCCAGCAGCCCGCTAAGGGGAGCCAGGGGGCGATATGGTGGCGCCTACGAGCAGTACTTC. The chain carries TRBV4-1 and TRBJ2-7, with TRBD1 matching 8 bases. CDR1 and CDR2 (germline): MGHRA, YSYEKL. The CDR3 totals 21 residues. The J segment lost 2 bases and the V segment lost 4 bases, leaving 25 bases of the junction unmatched.

The genes are TRBV5-1 and TRBJ1-6; D perhaps matches TRBD1 (5 bases). V shed 0 bases and J shed 8 bases, with 21 bases lying between them. The CDR3 is made up of 18 amino acids. CDR1 and CDR2 (germline): SGHRS, YFSETQ. DNA for the CDR3: TGCGCCAGCAGCTTGGGGACCGGGACCCACGGCTTTGATTCACCCCTCCACTTT. The encoded protein is CASSLGTGTHGFDSPLHF.

This clone was counted once. This chain joins TRBV5-6 and TRBJ1-5; 7 bases map to TRBD1. The CDR3 loop spans 14 amino acids. Germline values: CDR1 SGHDT, CDR2 YYEEEE. V trimming: 2 bases; J trimming: 4 bases; junction bases outside the gene matches: 3. The CDR3 DNA is TGTGCCAGCAGCTTCAGACAGGGTAATCAGCCCCAGCATTTT. Amino acid sequence: CASSFRQGNQPQHF.

This clone has a handful of counts. The chain couples TRBV5-1 to TRBJ2-2; D unclear. The CDR3 is 12 amino acids. Germline V gene sequence: CDR1 SGHRS, CDR2 YFSETQ. Trimming removed 1 base at V and 9 bases at J, with 7 bases between. CDR3 sequence reads: CASSLWARELFF. DNA for the CDR3: TGCGCCAGCAGCTTGTGGGCGAGGGAGCTGTTTTTT.

This clone has just a few counts. The chain uses TRBV12-5 and TRBJ1-2; D ambiguous. The CDR3 contains 13 residues. Germline lookup yields CDR1 LGHNT and CDR2 FRNRAP. V gave up 0 bases and J gave up 8 bases, with 10 bases separating them. The CDR3 sequence is CASGLVPSPGYTF. DNA for the CDR3: TGTGCTAGTGGTTTGGTACCCAGTCCCGGCTACACCTTC.

This rearrangement joins TRBV7-2 to TRBJ2-5; tentatively, D is TRBD2 (6 bases). Per the germline V gene, CDR1 is SGHTA and CDR2 is FQGNSA. The CDR3 spans 15 residues. The germline V and J ends were trimmed by 7 bases and 5 bases, with 20 bases remaining between them. CDR3 nucleotide sequence: TGTGCCAGCACCTCCTTCGAGGGAGGATTTGAGACCCAGTACTTC. It encodes CASTSFEGGFETQYF.